The 17 T cell receptor beta chains listed next were all sequenced from one sample in a study of CD8+ T cells in alopecia areata. TCR sequencing used cDNA made by reverse transcription of extracted RNA. Clones were read by immunoSEQ multiplex PCR, and TCRdb kept only the in-frame ones, dropping some. Here the sample spans more than 100,000 clones, 50% to 55% being singletons. Treatment here: oral pan-JAK inhibitor, 5-10 mg twice daily. Sequenced material: CD4+ T cells sorted from blood, taken at week 4, from a patient treated with tofacitinib. These receptors came from a human donor with alopecia areata.

This sequence joins TRBV7-2 and TRBJ2-1; no reliable D call. Trimming took off 1 base at V and 9 bases at J, with 13 bases between the two ends. Looked up from germline, CDR1 is SGHTA and CDR2 is FQGNSA. CDR3 length: 14 residues. CDR3 DNA: TGTGCCAGCAGCTTAGAACTACTGGTGGGTGAGCAGTTCTTC. It yields the protein CASSLELLVGEQFF.

This clone has just a few counts. This chain uses TRBV29-1 with TRBJ2-7; D is uncertain. Germline V gives CDR1 SQVTM, CDR2 ANQGSEA. The CDR3 spans 14 residues. With 0 bases removed from V and 1 base from J, the gap between germline ends came to 10 bases. This CDR3 is CSVEDYSGSYEQYF. The DNA for the CDR3 is TGCAGCGTTGAAGACTACAGTGGGTCCTACGAGCAGTACTTC.

V is TRBV27 and J is TRBJ2-7; D is perhaps TRBD2 (6 bases). Germline V gene sequence: CDR1 MNHEY, CDR2 SMNVEV (reference sequence). CDR3 length: 15 residues. V lost 2 bases and J 3 bases, leaving 14 bases between the germline ends. CDR3 protein: CASSLREPPFYEQYF. The CDR3 DNA sequence: TGTGCCAGCAGTTTACGGGAGCCCCCCTTCTACGAGCAGTACTTC.

This rearrangement joins TRBV5-1 to TRBJ1-4; D call uncertain. The CDR3 has 14 residues. The V end was cut by 4 bases, the J end by 2 bases, with 9 bases between. CDR1 and CDR2 (germline): SGHRS, YFSETQ. In nucleotides, the CDR3 is TGCGCCAGCAGCCCAACTATCACTAATGAAAAACTGTTTTTT. This sequence encodes CASSPTITNEKLFF. Variable domain in full (rest from reference TRBV5-1 and TRBJ1-4): KAGVTQTPRYLIKTRGQQVTLSCSPISGHRSVSWYQQTPGQGLQFLFEYFSETQRNKGNFPGRFSGRQFSNSRSEMNVSTLELGDSALYLCASSPTITNEKLFFGSGTQLSVL.

This clone was seen at least ten times. The J gene is TRBJ2-3, the V gene TRBV2; 8 bases agree with TRBD2. CDR3 length equals 18 residues. Germline CDR1 SNHLY, CDR2 FYNNEI. V was pared by 3 bases and J by 4 bases, with 15 bases of the junction left unmatched. The chain's CDR3 is CASSDGSSGRIRADTQYF. CDR3 DNA sequence: TGTGCCAGCAGTGACGGGTCTAGCGGGCGGATTCGGGCAGATACGCAGTATTTT.

The sample holds a few counts of this clone. This sequence joins TRBV5-1 and TRBJ2-5, with D maybe TRBD2 (5 bases). Germline loops: CDR1 SGHRS, CDR2 YFSETQ. The CDR3 is made up of 12 amino acids. V was clipped by 6 bases and J by 6 bases, with 12 bases between them. The CDR3 loop is CASTEGRQTQYF. Written as DNA, the CDR3 is TGCGCCAGCACCGAGGGCCGGCAGACCCAGTACTTC. The complete variable domain, with remaining parts taken from reference TRBV5-1 and TRBJ2-5, reads KAGVTQTPRYLIKTRGQQVTLSCSPISGHRSVSWYQQTPGQGLQFLFEYFSETQRNKGNFPGRFSGRQFSNSRSEMNVSTLELGDSALYLCASTEGRQTQYFGPGTRLLVL.

CDR3 sequence (DNA): TGTGCCAGCAGCCGTCCGACTAGCGGGGCGAACGAGCAGTACTTC. This translates into CASSRPTSGANEQYF. V is TRBV7-9 and J is TRBJ2-7; 11 nucleotides align to TRBD2. V shed 5 bases, J shed 5 bases, and the junction held 8 bases outside the gene matches. Looked up from germline, CDR1 is SEHNR and CDR2 is FQNEAQ (reference sequence). This CDR3 comprises 15 residues.

The chain employs TRBV2 and TRBJ1-2, with a possible D match to TRBD1 (5 bases). The CDR3 is 11 amino acids. Trimming stripped 6 bases from V and 8 bases from J, with 10 bases between. Germline lookup yields CDR1 SNHLY and CDR2 FYNNEI. CDR3: CASRGQLGYTF. The CDR3, as DNA: TGTGCCAGCAGGGGGCAGCTGGGCTACACCTTC. Based on the CDR3 plus reference TRBV2 and TRBJ1-2, the full variable domain is EPEVTQTPSHQVTQMGQEVILRCVPISNHLYFYWYRQILGQKVEFLVSFYNNEISEKSEIFDDQFSVERPDGSNFTLKIRSTKLEDSAMYFCASRGQLGYTFGSGTRLTVV.

This chain links TRBV9 with TRBJ2-1, with TRBD2 identical over 9 bases. The V segment lost 2 bases and the J segment 8 bases; nucleotides outside the gene matches: 8. CDR3 length: 15 residues. The germline V gene encodes CDR1 SGDLS and CDR2 YYNGEE. The CDR3 DNA reads TGTGCCAGCAGCGTCGGGGTAGCGGGAGTACATGAGCAGTTCTTC. This sequence encodes CASSVGVAGVHEQFF. The full variable domain, in which reference TRBV9 and TRBJ2-1 provide the parts outside the CDR3, is DSGVTQTPKHLITATGQRVTLRCSPRSGDLSVYWYQQSLDQGLQFLIQYYNGEERAKGNILERFSAQQFPDLHSELNLSSLELGDSALYFCASSVGVAGVHEQFFGPGTRLTVL.

This chain connects TRBV15 to TRBJ1-1; D call uncertain. V was cut by 2 bases and J by 11 bases, with 15 bases left in between. CDR1 and CDR2 (germline): LNHNV, YYDKDF (reference sequence). This CDR3 comprises 13 residues. The CDR3 spells CATSRSARGEAFF. For the CDR3, the DNA is TGTGCCACCAGCAGATCTGCGCGGGGAGAGGCTTTCTTT. Supplemented by reference TRBV15 and TRBJ1-1, the full variable domain reads DAMVIQNPRYQVTQFGKPVTLSCSQTLNHNVMYWYQQKSSQAPKLLFHYYDKDFNNEADTPDNFQSRRPNTSFCFLDIRSPGLGDTAMYLCATSRSARGEAFFGQGTRLTVV.

The chain uses TRBV30 and TRBJ1-6; D perhaps matches TRBD1 (5 bases). Germline CDR1 and CDR2: GTSNPN and SVGIG (reference sequence). This CDR3 has 13 residues. V lost 3 bases and J lost 10, with 13 bases in between. As DNA, the CDR3 is TGTGCCTGGAGGGGACCGGGCTCGTCACCCCTCCACTTT. This translates into CAWRGPGSSPLHF.

The sample holds a few counts of this clone. This chain joins TRBV2 and TRBJ1-6; D perhaps matches TRBD1 (6 bases). The CDR3 contains 16 residues. The germline V gene has CDR1 SNHLY and CDR2 FYNNEI. Trimming left V 4 bases short and J 8 bases short, with 18 bases between. The CDR3 nucleotides read TGTGCCAGCAGTGTACAGGGTTCGAACGTATATTCACCCCTCCACTTT. Translating it yields CASSVQGSNVYSPLHF. Using reference TRBV2 and TRBJ1-6 for the parts outside the CDR3, the full variable domain is EPEVTQTPSHQVTQMGQEVILRCVPISNHLYFYWYRQILGQKVEFLVSFYNNEISEKSEIFDDQFSVERPDGSNFTLKIRSTKLEDSAMYFCASSVQGSNVYSPLHFGNGTRLTVT.

As for this clone: Its ends do not fully match the called genes, so a read error is possible. V and J are TRBV6-5 and TRBJ2-7; 7 nucleotides line up with TRBD1. The CDR3 spans 15 residues. Germline lookup yields CDR1 MNHEY and CDR2 SVGAGI. CDR3 sequence: CASSDSGTVSYEQYF. In DNA form, the CDR3 reads TGTGCCAGCAGTGACTCCGGGACAGTTTCCTACGAGCAGTACTTC.

This clone was picked up one time. V gene TRBV30 combines with J gene TRBJ1-2, with D uncertain. This CDR3 region has 13 residues. Germline assignment: CDR1 GTSNPN and CDR2 SVGIG (reference sequence). V was trimmed by 0 bases and J by 7 bases, leaving 12 bases between them. CDR3 in DNA: TGTGCCTGGAGTGTAGGGCTTGAGGGTGGCTACACCTTC. It yields the protein CAWSVGLEGGYTF. Drawing the rest from reference TRBV30 and TRBJ1-2, the complete variable domain is SQTIHQWPATLVQPVGSPLSLECTVEGTSNPNLYWYRQAAGRGLQLLFYSVGIGQISSEVPQNLSASRPQDRQFILSSKKLLLSDSGFYLCAWSVGLEGGYTFGSGTRLTVV.

This chain links TRBV27 with TRBJ2-7; possibly TRBD2 for D (6 bases). The CDR3 runs 12 residues. Germline V gene lookup returns CDR1 MNHEY and CDR2 SMNVEV (reference sequence). V lost 5 bases and J lost 3, with 8 bases in between. The CDR3 spells CASSAGYYEQYF. The CDR3 region has the DNA TGTGCCAGCAGTGCGGGGTACTACGAGCAGTACTTC.

This clone came up a few times. The chain is built from TRBV4-1 and TRBJ1-4; D is unresolved. Trimming pared 4 bases from V and 7 bases from J, leaving 13 bases between. CDR1 is MGHRA and CDR2 is YSYEKL in the germline V gene. This CDR3 is 14 amino acids long. For the CDR3, the DNA is TGCGCCAGCAGCCCAGGACCGGTCGGTGAAAAACTGTTTTTT. Translating it yields CASSPGPVGEKLFF.

J is TRBJ1-2 and V is TRBV25-1; D remains unclear. This CDR3 spans 11 amino acids. V dropped 3 bases and J dropped 5 bases, with 4 bases sitting between them. From germline, CDR1 is MGHDK and CDR2 SYGVNS. CDR3 sequence (DNA): TGTGCCAGCAGTGACTATTATGGCTACACCTTC. This codes for CASSDYYGYTF.